One TCR beta chain is described in this entry. Its antigen is unidentified. The data belong to a study of regulatory dendritic cells for organ transplantation. The overall study: Day 6 dendritic cell cultures were stimulated with LPS. Study results and caveats: The authors noted considerable between-person heterogeneity in alloreactive memory CD8+ cells.

Generated by immunoSEQ multiplex PCR, the TCRdb table keeps only in-frame clones and is missing some. The sample comprises more than 15,000 clones, roughly four fifths of which are singletons, and 2.5% to 4% rests with the top ten. V was pared by 6 bases and J by 0 bases, with 9 bases between. In germline, CDR1 is LNHDA, CDR2 SQIVND (reference sequence). The CDR3 sequence is 14 residues long. Sorted subsets were CFSE-labeled and cultured around five days with allogeneic dendritic cells. The receptor was derived from a human donor in good health. The rearrangement links TRBV19 to TRBJ1-3; D is unresolved. The sample comprised memory CD4+ T cells from blood cultured with regulatory dendritic cells. Indicated subset: CD45RO+ memory T cells. The CDR3 protein is CASSGRDSGNTIYF. The CDR3 DNA reads as TGTGCCAGTAGCGGGCGGGACTCTGGAAACACCATATATTTT. The entire variable domain, with the rest obtained from reference TRBV19 and TRBJ1-3, is as follows: DGGITQSPKYLFRKEGQNVTLSCEQNLNHDAMYWYRQDPGQGLRLIYYSQIVNDFQKGDIAEGYSVSREKKESFPLTVTSAQKNPTAFYLCASSGRDSGNTIYFGEGSWLTVV.